These 26 T cell receptor beta chains were all obtained from the same sample, sequenced in a study of blood T cell repertoires in COVID-19 (dated by TCRdb to about 2020). The method behind the library was the immunoSEQ multiplex PCR assay. Here the immuneACCESS table is served through TCRdb, limited to in-frame sequences with V and J called. Missing clones are a known gap in these copies; in checked studies unresolved V genes cover under half, and the rest lacks a known reason. The sample has under 250,000 clones on record, about 88% of them singletons. Around 4.8% of the sample is in the top ten clones. What was sequenced was peripheral blood. These receptors were taken from a woman in her thirties or forties with acute or convalescent COVID-19.

This chain uses TRBV2 with TRBJ2-7, with D possibly being TRBD2 (7 bases). The CDR3 extends over 13 amino acids. The V and J ends lost 2 bases and 5 bases respectively, with 10 bases between them. Germline values: CDR1 SNHLY, CDR2 FYNNEI. DNA for the CDR3: TGTGCCAGCAGTGAAAGGGGGGGCAACGAGCAGTACGTC. Translating it yields CASSERGGNEQYV.

The J gene is TRBJ2-1, the V gene TRBV19, with 8 bases aligning to TRBD1. Trimming cost V 2 bases and J 8 bases; bases outside gene matches: 11. The length of the CDR3 is 16 residues. Germline CDR1 is LNHDA and CDR2 is SQIVND (reference sequence). The CDR3 sequence: CASSISDRAPVDEQFF. DNA for the CDR3: TGTGCCAGTAGTATATCGGACAGGGCTCCCGTCGATGAGCAGTTCTTC.

The chain combines TRBV4-1 with TRBJ1-2; no reliable D call. V was clipped by 3 bases and J by 4 bases, with 12 bases between them. Germline V gene data show CDR1 as MGHRA and CDR2 as YSYEKL. There are 14 residues in the CDR3. CDR3 sequence: CASSQRREGYGYTF. Here the CDR3 DNA reads TGCGCCAGCAGCCAGAGGCGGGAGGGCTATGGCTACACCTTC.

The chain employs TRBV15 and TRBJ2-3; the match to TRBD2 covers 7 bases. Trimming at V came to 1 base and at J to 5 bases, leaving 3 bases not matched to a gene. CDR1 LNHNV and CDR2 YYDKDF come from the germline V gene (reference sequence). There are 14 residues in the CDR3. The CDR3, as DNA: TGTGCCACCAGCAGAGTGGGGGGGGTAGATACGCAGTATTTT. Its translation is CATSRVGGVDTQYF. Full variable domain (remainder filled in from reference TRBV15 and TRBJ2-3): DAMVIQNPRYQVTQFGKPVTLSCSQTLNHNVMYWYQQKSSQAPKLLFHYYDKDFNNEADTPDNFQSRRPNTSFCFLDIRSPGLGDTAMYLCATSRVGGVDTQYFGPGTRLTVL.

The genes are TRBV7-2 and TRBJ1-1, with a tentative D call TRBD1 (6 bases). CDR3 length: 16 amino acids. Germline CDR1 is SGHTA and CDR2 is FQGNSA. V was clipped by 7 bases and J by 1 base, with 19 bases between them. The CDR3 bases are TGTGCCAGCACCCGACCCCAGGGGAGGGGGAACACTGAAGCTTTCTTT. This encodes CASTRPQGRGNTEAFF. The variable domain in full, with the rest retrieved from reference TRBV7-2 and TRBJ1-1, is GAGVSQSPSNKVTEKGKDVELRCDPISGHTALYWYRQSLGQGLEFLIYFQGNSAPDKSGLPSDRFSAERTGGSVSTLTIQRTQQEDSAVYLCASTRPQGRGNTEAFFGQGTRLTVV.

The chain uses TRBV19 and TRBJ1-5; D possibly corresponds to TRBD1 (6 bases). Germline assignment: CDR1 LNHDA and CDR2 SQIVND (reference sequence). The CDR3 spans 17 residues. Trimming cost V 1 base and J 5 bases, with 18 bases left between them. The CDR3 sequence is CASSIGGGGMGDQPQHF. The CDR3 bases are TGTGCCAGTAGTATAGGAGGGGGAGGGATGGGCGATCAGCCCCAGCATTTT. The variable domain in full, completed from reference TRBV19 and TRBJ1-5, reads DGGITQSPKYLFRKEGQNVTLSCEQNLNHDAMYWYRQDPGQGLRLIYYSQIVNDFQKGDIAEGYSVSREKKESFPLTVTSAQKNPTAFYLCASSIGGGGMGDQPQHFGDGTRLSIL.

The chain uses TRBV30 and TRBJ2-3; TRBD1 agrees at 8 bases. This CDR3 has 15 amino acids. The germline gives CDR1 GTSNPN, CDR2 SVGIG (reference sequence). With 4 bases clipped from V and 4 bases from J, the junction kept 10 bases outside the gene matches. Written as DNA, the CDR3 is TGTGCCTGGACTGTAGGGCAGGGGGCGTCAGATACGCAGTATTTT. Its protein is CAWTVGQGASDTQYF.

J is TRBJ1-2 and V is TRBV11-2; D is uncertain. Germline CDR1 and CDR2: SGHAT and FQNNGV. The CDR3 sequence is 16 residues long. Trimming removed 1 base at V and 1 base at J, with 13 bases between. CDR3 region: CASSLGAGTLNYGYTF. The CDR3 DNA is TGTGCCAGCAGCTTAGGTGCGGGAACGCTTAACTATGGCTACACCTTC.

CDR3 residues: CASSLSLDSPNTGELFF. DNA of the CDR3: TGTGCCAGCAGCCTATCCCTGGACAGCCCGAACACCGGGGAGCTGTTTTTT. The V and J genes are TRBV11-3 and TRBJ2-2; D may be TRBD1 (6 bases). This CDR3 has 17 residues. Germline V gene data show CDR1 as SGHNT and CDR2 as YENEEA. Trimming shortened V by 5 bases and J by 0 bases, and 16 bases separated the two germline ends.

The V gene is TRBV29-1, the J gene TRBJ1-1; no reliable D call. The CDR3 runs to 12 residues. Germline CDR1 and CDR2: SQVTM and ANQGSEA. V was clipped by 4 bases and J by 2 bases, with 8 bases between them. The CDR3 DNA follows: TGCAGCGTTGTAGCGGGAAACACTGAAGCTTTCTTT. It is translated as CSVVAGNTEAFF. The full variable domain, in which reference TRBV29-1 and TRBJ1-1 provide the parts outside the CDR3, is SAVISQKPSRDICQRGTSLTIQCQVDSQVTMMFWYRQQPGQSLTLIATANQGSEATYESGFVIDKFPISRPNLTFSTLTVSNMSPEDSSIYLCSVVAGNTEAFFGQGTRLTVV.

V and J are TRBV18 and TRBJ1-5, with 8 positions matching TRBD1. V trimming: 6 bases; J trimming: 6 bases; junction bases outside the gene matches: 7. Germline CDR1 KGHSH, CDR2 LQKENI. This CDR3 spans 14 amino acids. This CDR3 reads CASSLTGGVQPQHF. In DNA form, the CDR3 reads TGTGCCAGCTCGCTTACAGGGGGTGTTCAGCCCCAGCATTTT.

CDR3 protein: CASSPMGQGGRSPLHF. The CDR3 DNA reads as TGTGCCAGCTCACCTATGGGACAGGGGGGAAGATCACCCCTCCACTTT. The chain recombines TRBV18 with TRBJ1-6, with TRBD1 identical over 11 bases. The ends lost 3 bases at V and 10 bases at J; junction bases unmatched: 8. The germline gives CDR1 KGHSH, CDR2 LQKENI. This CDR3 is 16 amino acids long.

J is TRBJ2-6 and V is TRBV6-5; D perhaps matches TRBD1 (6 bases). Germline-derived CDR1 and CDR2 are MNHEY and SVGAGI. The CDR3 has 15 residues. Trimming removed 6 bases at V and 0 bases at J, with 9 bases between. This CDR3 reads CASRTGISGANVLTF. The DNA of the CDR3 is TGTGCCAGCAGAACAGGGATCTCTGGGGCCAACGTCCTGACTTTC.

The chain combines TRBV4-1 with TRBJ1-2, with D perhaps TRBD1 (5 bases). Trimming cost V 3 bases and J 8 bases, with 16 bases left between them. The germline gives CDR1 MGHRA, CDR2 YSYEKL. This CDR3 contains 14 residues. CDR3 sequence (DNA): TGCGCCAGCAGCCAGTCCGGCAGACAGCCCGGCTACACCTTC. It specifies CASSQSGRQPGYTF.

The chain couples TRBV15 to TRBJ1-2, with TRBD1 matching over 8 bases. The CDR3 is made up of 15 amino acids. Germline lookup yields CDR1 LNHNV and CDR2 YYDKDF (reference sequence). V dropped 3 bases and J dropped 1; count of bases not matched to a gene: 4. The CDR3 DNA is TGTGCCACCAGCAGTGCGGACAGGGTTAACTATGGCTACACCTTC. This encodes CATSSADRVNYGYTF.

The J gene is TRBJ1-3, the V gene TRBV2; D is undetermined. This CDR3 has 12 residues. Germline loops: CDR1 SNHLY, CDR2 FYNNEI. Trimming left V 7 bases short and J 2 bases short, with 6 bases between. The CDR3 region is CASIPTGNTIYF. In DNA form, the CDR3 reads TGTGCCAGCATACCTACTGGAAACACCATATATTTT.

The V and J genes are TRBV2 and TRBJ1-1; D possibly corresponds to TRBD1 (5 bases). The CDR3 covers 15 residues. Germline CDR1 reads SNHLY; CDR2 reads FYNNEI. V shed 8 bases and J shed 7 bases, with 23 bases lying between them. This chain's CDR3 is CASSRGRDRRGEAFF. The CDR3 DNA sequence: TGTGCCAGCTCCCGAGGAAGGGATCGAAGGGGTGAAGCTTTCTTT.

The chain uses TRBV12-3 or TRBV12-4 and TRBJ1-5; 7 bases match TRBD1. The V and J ends lost 6 bases and 6 bases, in that order; junction bases with no gene match: 5. The CDR3 runs to 13 residues. CDR3 DNA sequence: TGTGCCAGCAGCCGTACAGGGGCTCAGCCCCAGCATTTT. It is translated as CASSRTGAQPQHF.

This chain uses TRBV27 with TRBJ1-1, with a possible D match to TRBD1 (5 bases). Trimming removed 3 bases from V and 4 bases from J, with 9 bases in between. The CDR3 loop spans 13 amino acids. The germline CDR1 and CDR2 sequences are MNHEY and SMNVEV (reference sequence). This CDR3 is CASSFAGGTEAFF. CDR3 sequence (DNA): TGTGCCAGCAGTTTCGCGGGGGGCACTGAAGCTTTCTTT.

J is TRBJ1-1 and V is TRBV6-6; the D is unclear. Germline V gene lookup returns CDR1 MNHNY and CDR2 SVGAGI (reference sequence). The CDR3 is 14 residues long. Trimming stripped 11 bases from V and 1 base from J, with 17 bases between. The CDR3 here is CAAYTESPNTEAFF. The CDR3, as DNA: TGTGCCGCGTACACAGAAAGTCCGAACACTGAAGCTTTCTTT.

The CDR3 spells CASSLYPGQGHYGYTF. DNA for the CDR3: TGCGCCAGCAGTCTCTATCCGGGACAGGGCCACTATGGCTACACCTTC. The gene calls are TRBV23-1 and TRBJ1-2; 9 bases match TRBD1. TRBV23-1 is flagged as an ORF with uncertain function. V shed 4 bases and J 3 bases; nucleotides not matched to a gene: 9. The CDR3 spans 16 residues.

The sample holds one count of this clone. The CDR3 region has the DNA TGTGCCAGCAGTCCCCTAGCGGGGGGCGTAGGGGAGACCCAGTACTTC. It encodes CASSPLAGGVGETQYF. V and J are TRBV25-1 and TRBJ2-5; 11 nucleotides agree with TRBD2. The CDR3 is 16 residues long. The trim removed 5 bases at V and 5 bases at J, leaving 10 bases unmatched. CDR1 is MGHDK and CDR2 is SYGVNS in the germline V gene.

The rearrangement uses TRBV5-1 and TRBJ1-1; 9 nucleotides match TRBD1. This CDR3 has 16 residues. J lost 0 bases, V lost 0 bases, and 3 bases had no gene match. Germline-derived CDR1 and CDR2 are SGHRS and YFSETQ. Here the CDR3 DNA reads TGCGCCAGCAGCTTGGGGGGACAGGGCTTGAACACTGAAGCTTTCTTT. The encoded protein is CASSLGGQGLNTEAFF.

The chain has TRBV12-3 or TRBV12-4 and TRBJ1-2, with a weak D call TRBD1 (6 bases). Trimming took off 6 bases at V and 2 bases at J, with 10 bases between the two ends. This CDR3 is built from 13 residues. Here the CDR3 DNA reads TGTGCCAGCAGACCGGGACACAACTATGGCTACACCTTC. Protein sequence: CASRPGHNYGYTF.

This chain uses TRBV5-1 with TRBJ2-1; TRBD1 matches 7 bases. V shed 4 bases, J shed 4 bases, and the junction held 8 bases outside the gene matches. Germline V gene sequence: CDR1 SGHRS, CDR2 YFSETQ. This CDR3 has 15 amino acids. CDR3 in DNA: TGCGCCAGCAGCGTCGGACAGGTTCCTTACAATGAGCAGTTCTTC. This encodes CASSVGQVPYNEQFF.

The chain is built from TRBV9 and TRBJ2-1; no reliable D call. The germline V gene encodes CDR1 SGDLS and CDR2 YYNGEE. This CDR3 is 13 amino acids long. Trimming removed 0 bases at V and 10 bases at J, with 11 bases between. The CDR3 nucleotides are TGTGCCAGCAGCGTAGGACTCTACGACGAGCAGTTCTTC. Its protein is CASSVGLYDEQFF.